Listed below are T cell receptor beta chains from one sample, sequenced in a study of cytomegalovirus exposure and HLA in healthy donors. TCRdb's table, derived via immunoSEQ multiplex PCR, lists solely in-frame clones and lacks some. The sample gives more than 95,000 clones, around 67% of which show up once; about 4.4% is in the top ten. The sequenced material came from PBMCs. These TCRs come from a man in his fifties or sixties in good health and CMV-seropositive. Both conserved end residues are part of each CDR3. Each record gives: CDR3 DNA, CDR3 protein, clone size, V gene, D gene, J gene. A D gene is named only where the DNA matches it firmly. Only some rows state a clone size, as once, few, many or a class for expanded clones.

TGCGCCAGCAGCCGCCCACCCCACAGGACGCCTAACTATGGCTACACCTTC | CASSRPPHRTPNYGYTF | - | TRBV4-1 | - | TRBJ1-2
TGTGCCAGCAGCCTACAGGAAAGATCTGGAAACACCATATATTTT | CASSLQERSGNTIYF | few | TRBV4-2 | - | TRBJ1-3
TGCGCCAGCAGCCTGCGGGTAGCGGGGGAGAGCTCCTACGAGCAGTACTTC | CASSLRVAGESSYEQYF | - | TRBV4-1 | TRBD2 | TRBJ2-7
TGTGCCAGCAGCGGGACAGGGCGAGAGACCCAGTACTTC | CASSGTGRETQYF | - | TRBV28 | TRBD1 | TRBJ2-5
TGTGCCAGCACTGACCTAGTTGTGGATACGCAGTATTTT | CASTDLVVDTQYF | few | TRBV6-1 | - | TRBJ2-3
TGTGCCAGCAGTTCAGGGGACACTGAAGCTTTCTTT | CASSSGDTEAFF | few | TRBV28 | - | TRBJ1-1
TGTGCCTTATCTCAGGACAGACAAAATCAGCCCCAGCATTTT | CALSQDRQNQPQHF | - | TRBV30 | - | TRBJ1-5
TGTGCCAGCTCACCCGGGACAGAAGAGACCCAGTACTTC | CASSPGTEETQYF | - | TRBV18 | TRBD1 | TRBJ2-5
TGTGCCAGCAGCTCCCAGGGTTTTTATGGCTACACCTTC | CASSSQGFYGYTF | - | TRBV2 | - | TRBJ1-2
TGTGCCAGCAGTGTTCCAGGGGGAACTGAAGCTTTCTTT | CASSVPGGTEAFF | few | TRBV6-1 | TRBD1 | TRBJ1-1
TGTGCCAGCAGCTTAAGGGCGGGGGACCTTTTTTCCTATGGCTACACCTTC | CASSLRAGDLFSYGYTF | - | TRBV7-3 | - | TRBJ1-2
TGTGCCAGTAGTATAGGGGGGACAGGGGATTCACCCCTCCACTTT | CASSIGGTGDSPLHF | - | TRBV19 | TRBD1 | TRBJ1-6
TGTGCCAGCAGTTCGACACCCAGGGGGGCCCAGCATTTT | CASSSTPRGAQHF | few | TRBV28 | TRBD1 | TRBJ1-5
TGTGCTAGTGGTCGCAATAAGACAGTCGCCTCCAATCAGCCCCAGCATTTT | CASGRNKTVASNQPQHF | - | TRBV12-5 | - | TRBJ1-5
TGTGCCAGTAGTACGGGGACAGGATCCTACGAGCAGTACTTC | CASSTGTGSYEQYF | - | TRBV19 | TRBD1 | TRBJ2-7
TGCGCCAGCACAGGACAGGGTTCCGCCGGGGAGCTGTTTTTT | CASTGQGSAGELFF | - | TRBV5-1 | TRBD1 | TRBJ2-2
TGTGCCAGCAGCGCGTACGTGGTAGCGAACACTGAAGCTTTCTTT | CASSAYVVANTEAFF | few | TRBV7-9 | - | TRBJ1-1
TGTGCCAGCAGTTACAGGGGAAACGGTGAAGCTTTCTTT | CASSYRGNGEAFF | - | TRBV27 | TRBD1 | TRBJ1-1
TGTGCCAGCAGTGTCGCCAGACTTGGCACTGAAGCTTTCTTT | CASSVARLGTEAFF | few | TRBV2 | - | TRBJ1-1
TGCGCCAGCAGACCGGGACAGGAAGGGACCCAGTACTTC | CASRPGQEGTQYF | - | TRBV10-1 | TRBD1 | TRBJ2-5
TGTGCCACTGGGGGCGGGCGACTCTACGAGCAGTACTTC | CATGGGRLYEQYF | - | TRBV10-3 | - | TRBJ2-7
TGCGCCAGCAGTACGGGGAGCTCCTATAATTCACCCCTCCACTTT | CASSTGSSYNSPLHF | - | TRBV10-2 | - | TRBJ1-6
TGTGCCAGTTACGAAACAGGGTCAAACACCATATATTTT | CASYETGSNTIYF | few | TRBV28 | - | TRBJ1-3
TGTGCCAGCAGTTACTCTGAGGAGCAGTACTTC | CASSYSEEQYF | - | TRBV6-5 | - | TRBJ2-7
TGCGCCAGCAGCTCGGGGACAGGGTCTTCACCCCTCCACTTT | CASSSGTGSSPLHF | few | TRBV5-1 | TRBD1 | TRBJ1-6
TGCGCCAGCAGCTCCGGACAGGAAAACATTCAGTACTTC | CASSSGQENIQYF | - | TRBV5-1 | TRBD1 | TRBJ2-4
TGTGCCAGCAGGGGGACTAGTCTCCGCGAGCAGTACTTC | CASRGTSLREQYF | - | TRBV6-1 | TRBD2 | TRBJ2-7
TGTGCCAGCAGTTTCCGGACAGGGGCTTTGAAAGCTTTCTTT | CASSFRTGALKAFF | - | TRBV28 | TRBD1 | TRBJ1-1
TGCGCCAGCAGCGTGTTCAGCCCCGAAGGGGGTGAAGCTTTCTTT | CASSVFSPEGGEAFF | - | TRBV5-1 | - | TRBJ1-1
TGTGCCAGCAGCTTTCGGGAATACACAGATACGCAGTATTTT | CASSFREYTDTQYF | - | TRBV11-3 | - | TRBJ2-3
TGTGCCAGCAGTTTATTTTCTTTGGGGGACAAGTCCTTC | CASSLFSLGDKSF | once | TRBV28 | - | TRBJ1-2
TGCGCCAGCAGCTGGACCGGGAGCGGGGGGGCAGGTGAGCAGTTCTTC | CASSWTGSGGAGEQFF | few | TRBV5-1 | TRBD2 | TRBJ2-1
TGTGCCAGCAGCGTAGACTTGAGTTCCTACAATGAGCAGTTCTTC | CASSVDLSSYNEQFF | - | TRBV9 | - | TRBJ2-1
TGTGCCAGCAGCCCCCTGGGGGGGGAGCAGTACTTC | CASSPLGGEQYF | - | TRBV7-9 | TRBD2 | TRBJ2-7
TGTGCCAGCAGTTTTCCCCCCAGGGAGACCCAGTACTTC | CASSFPPRETQYF | - | TRBV2 | - | TRBJ2-5
TGTGCCAGCAGCTCCACAGGCGTCTATGGCTACACCTTC | CASSSTGVYGYTF | - | TRBV9 | - | TRBJ1-2
TGTGCCAGCAGTGAAGCTGTGTCATCGGGGAAACTGTTTTTT | CASSEAVSSGKLFF | - | TRBV2 | - | TRBJ1-4
TGTGCCAGCAGTACGGACAGGGGACCATTGATTCGAAACACCATATATTTT | CASSTDRGPLIRNTIYF | - | TRBV28 | TRBD1 | TRBJ1-3
TGTGCCTACCTGGGGACAGGCCTCTTCAATGAGCAGTTCTTC | CAYLGTGLFNEQFF | - | TRBV5-4 | TRBD1 | TRBJ2-1
TGTGCCAGCAGTTACACGGACAGGGGCTATGGCTACACCTTC | CASSYTDRGYGYTF | - | TRBV6-6 | TRBD1 | TRBJ1-2
TGTGCCAGCAGTGAAGGGATGCGGGCGGCTGTGTTGGATTTT | CASSEGMRAAVLDF | few | TRBV2 | - | TRBJ1-3
TGTGCCAGCAGCCAGGGACTAGCGGGGGGGCAGCTGTTTTTT | CASSQGLAGGQLFF | - | TRBV9 | TRBD2 | TRBJ2-2